These T cell receptor beta chains were read from a single sample in a study of blood T cell repertoires in COVID-19. This table comes from immunoSEQ multiplex PCR, and its TCRdb copy is limited to in-frame clones, with some not included. Found here are 200,000 or so clones, 80% to 90% of them singletons; the top ten hold approximately 11%. The source material was peripheral blood. The receptors originated from a human donor with active or convalescent COVID-19. The donor label of this sample is uncertain. The CDR3 runs from the conserved cysteine through the conserved F or W. Each record gives: clone size, D gene, V gene, J gene, CDR3 protein, CDR3 DNA. D genes are given only for firm matches. Expanded clones are given a class, and other clones once, few, many or no size at all.

clone size: .
D gene: .
V gene: TRBV5-4
J gene: TRBJ1-1
CDR3 protein: CASSLDRINTEAFF
CDR3 DNA: TGTGCCAGCAGCTTGGACAGGATCAACACTGAAGCTTTCTTT

clone size: .
D gene: .
V gene: TRBV3-1/TRBV3-2
J gene: TRBJ2-1
CDR3 protein: CASSPPTGSRAYNEQFF
CDR3 DNA: TGTGCCAGCAGCCCCCCCACGGGGAGTAGGGCCTACAATGAGCAGTTCTTC

clone size: .
D gene: .
V gene: TRBV29-1
J gene: TRBJ2-1
CDR3 protein: CSVGPGLFYNEQFF
CDR3 DNA: TGCAGCGTTGGCCCGGGACTCTTCTACAATGAGCAGTTCTTC

clone size: .
D gene: .
V gene: TRBV3-1/TRBV3-2
J gene: TRBJ1-5
CDR3 protein: CASSQVSGLGQPQHF
CDR3 DNA: TGTGCCAGCAGCCAAGTCTCAGGATTGGGTCAGCCCCAGCATTTT

clone size: once
D gene: .
V gene: TRBV4-1
J gene: TRBJ2-2
CDR3 protein: CASKGVEGSYGELFF
CDR3 DNA: TGCGCCAGCAAGGGGGTCGAGGGGAGTTACGGGGAGCTGTTTTTT

clone size: many
D gene: .
V gene: TRBV11-2
J gene: TRBJ2-1
CDR3 protein: CASSFEPGGQFF
CDR3 DNA: TGTGCCAGCAGCTTCGAGCCCGGGGGGCAGTTCTTC

clone size: few
D gene: .
V gene: TRBV11-3
J gene: TRBJ2-7
CDR3 protein: CASSSPPSYEQYF
CDR3 DNA: TGTGCCAGCAGCTCTCCCCCCTCCTACGAGCAGTACTTC

clone size: .
D gene: .
V gene: TRBV20-1
J gene: TRBJ1-5
CDR3 protein: CSASQPGQSYSNQPQHF
CDR3 DNA: TGCAGTGCTAGTCAGCCCGGACAGAGTTATAGCAATCAGCCCCAGCATTTT

clone size: .
D gene: .
V gene: TRBV7-2
J gene: TRBJ2-1
CDR3 protein: CASSYALYNEQFF
CDR3 DNA: TGTGCCAGCAGCTACGCGCTCTACAATGAGCAGTTCTTC

clone size: .
D gene: TRBD1
V gene: TRBV5-1
J gene: TRBJ1-3
CDR3 protein: CASSSPDRSLNTIYF
CDR3 DNA: TGCGCCAGCAGCTCACCGGACAGGAGCTTAAACACCATATATTTT